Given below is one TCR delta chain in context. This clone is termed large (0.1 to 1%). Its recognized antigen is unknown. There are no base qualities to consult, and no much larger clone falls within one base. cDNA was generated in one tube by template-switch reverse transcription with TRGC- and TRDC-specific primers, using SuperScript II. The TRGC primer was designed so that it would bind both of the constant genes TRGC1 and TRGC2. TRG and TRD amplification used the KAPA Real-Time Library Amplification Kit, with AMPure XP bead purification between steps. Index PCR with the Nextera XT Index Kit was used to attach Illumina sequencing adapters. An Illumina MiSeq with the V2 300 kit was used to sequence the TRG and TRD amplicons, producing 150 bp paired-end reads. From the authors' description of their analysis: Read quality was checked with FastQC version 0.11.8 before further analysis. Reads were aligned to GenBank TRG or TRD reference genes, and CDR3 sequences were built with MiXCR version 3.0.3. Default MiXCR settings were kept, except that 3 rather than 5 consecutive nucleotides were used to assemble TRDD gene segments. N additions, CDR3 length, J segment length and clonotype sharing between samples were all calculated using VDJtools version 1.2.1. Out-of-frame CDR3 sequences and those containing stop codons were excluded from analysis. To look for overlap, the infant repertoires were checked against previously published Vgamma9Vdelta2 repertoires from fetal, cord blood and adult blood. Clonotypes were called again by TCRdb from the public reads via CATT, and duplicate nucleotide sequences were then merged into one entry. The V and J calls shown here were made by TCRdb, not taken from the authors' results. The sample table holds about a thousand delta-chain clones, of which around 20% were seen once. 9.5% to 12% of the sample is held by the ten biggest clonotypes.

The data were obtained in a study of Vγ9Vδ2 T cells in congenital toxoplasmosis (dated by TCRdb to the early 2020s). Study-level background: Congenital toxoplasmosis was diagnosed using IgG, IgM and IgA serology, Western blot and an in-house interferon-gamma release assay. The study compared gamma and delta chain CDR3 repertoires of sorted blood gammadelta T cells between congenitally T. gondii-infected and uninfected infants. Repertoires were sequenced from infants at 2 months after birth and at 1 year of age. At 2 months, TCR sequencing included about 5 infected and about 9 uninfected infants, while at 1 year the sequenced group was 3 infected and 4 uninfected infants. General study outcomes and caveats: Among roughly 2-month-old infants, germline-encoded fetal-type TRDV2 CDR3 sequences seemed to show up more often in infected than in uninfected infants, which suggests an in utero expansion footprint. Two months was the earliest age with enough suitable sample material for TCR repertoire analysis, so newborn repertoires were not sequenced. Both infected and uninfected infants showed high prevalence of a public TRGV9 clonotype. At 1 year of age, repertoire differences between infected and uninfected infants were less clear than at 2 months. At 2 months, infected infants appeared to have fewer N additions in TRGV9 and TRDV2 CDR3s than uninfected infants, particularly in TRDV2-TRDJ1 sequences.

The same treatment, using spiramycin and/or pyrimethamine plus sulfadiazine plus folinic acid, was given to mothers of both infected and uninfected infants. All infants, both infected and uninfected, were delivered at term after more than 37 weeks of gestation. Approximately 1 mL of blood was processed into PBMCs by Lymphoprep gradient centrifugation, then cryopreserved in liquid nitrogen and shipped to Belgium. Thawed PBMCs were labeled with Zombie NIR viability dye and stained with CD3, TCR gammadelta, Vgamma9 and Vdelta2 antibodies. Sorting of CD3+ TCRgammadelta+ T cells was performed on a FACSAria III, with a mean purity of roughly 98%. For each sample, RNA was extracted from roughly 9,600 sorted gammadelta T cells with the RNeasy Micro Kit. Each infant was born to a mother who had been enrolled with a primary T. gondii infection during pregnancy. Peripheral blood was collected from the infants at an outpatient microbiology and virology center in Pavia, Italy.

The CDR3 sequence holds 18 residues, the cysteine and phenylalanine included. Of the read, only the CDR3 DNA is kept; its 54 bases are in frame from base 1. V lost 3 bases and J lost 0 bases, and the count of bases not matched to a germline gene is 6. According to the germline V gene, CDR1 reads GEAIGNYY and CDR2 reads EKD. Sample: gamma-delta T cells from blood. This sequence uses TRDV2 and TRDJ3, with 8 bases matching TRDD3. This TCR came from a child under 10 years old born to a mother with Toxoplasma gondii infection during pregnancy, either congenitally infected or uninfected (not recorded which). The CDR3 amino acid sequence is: CACDLLGAISWDTRQMFF. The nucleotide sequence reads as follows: TGTGCCTGTGACCTACTGGGGGCCATCTCCTGGGACACCCGACAGATGTTTTTC.